This T cell receptor (beta chain) was captured in a study of identical twins. V was clipped by 6 bases and J by 5 bases; unmatched bases: 2. The CDR3 is 12 amino acids. From germline, CDR1 is MNHEY and CDR2 SVGAGI. TCRdb passed the 5' RACE reads through MiXCR, listing each CDR3 protein once. The sample shows 500,000 to 550,000 distinct CDR3 sequences, 20% to 25% of them seen only once. This sample was shared with a second study, whose subject was yellow fever vaccine responses in identical twins.

The receptor comes from a woman under 30 in good health. The J gene is TRBJ2-5, the V gene TRBV6-5, with 8 bases that match TRBD1. The sequenced sample consisted of CD4+ T cells sorted from blood. The CDR3 region has the DNA TGTGCCAGCAGGACAGGGGTGGAGACCCAGTACTTC. Its protein is CASRTGVETQYF.